These 12 T cell receptor beta chains share one sample of origin, sequenced in a study of T cell responses to AZD1222 COVID-19 vaccine (dated by TCRdb to about 2021). Library method: the immunoSEQ multiplex PCR assay. In its TCRdb copy, this immuneACCESS table keeps in-frame sequences only and misses some clones. Where compared with another copy, unresolved V genes explain less than half of these, and the others have no known cause. The sample data list roughly 120,000 clones, and 88% of these were observed just once. The top ten clones comprise roughly a sixth of the sample. This specimen's time point label, interpreted: baseline before first vaccination. The treatment or condition label, read with the paper, signifies: meningococcal conjugate vaccine given as trial control. Sequenced material: peripheral blood, taken on day 0 of MenACWY control vaccination. These receptors came from an adult in good health.

This clone was seen just once. V gene TRBV18 combines with J gene TRBJ2-3; 8 nucleotides agree with TRBD2. CDR3 length: 15 amino acids. Germline V CDR1 and CDR2: KGHSH, LQKENI. Trimming cost V 6 bases and J 4 bases; bases outside gene matches: 9. The CDR3 loop is CASSRREGSADTQYF. The CDR3, as DNA: TGTGCCAGCTCCCGACGGGAGGGGAGCGCAGATACGCAGTATTTT.

V is TRBV19 and J is TRBJ2-3, with TRBD2 identical over 10 bases. This CDR3 contains 16 residues. The V gene's germline CDR1 is LNHDA and CDR2 SQIVND (reference sequence). V shed 8 bases, J shed 0 bases, and the junction held 8 bases outside the gene matches. DNA for the CDR3: TGTGCCAGTGATGGGAGCGGGAGGGGAAGCACAGATACGCAGTATTTT. It specifies CASDGSGRGSTDTQYF.

The rearrangement uses TRBV27 and TRBJ2-7; a weak D match, TRBD2 (6 bases). Germline CDR1 reads MNHEY; CDR2 reads SMNVEV (reference sequence). The CDR3 totals 14 residues. The V end was cut by 2 bases, the J end by 2 bases, with 10 bases between. The CDR3, as DNA: TGTGCCAGCAGTTTAGGGGGACTGCCCTACGAGCAGTACTTC. Its protein product is CASSLGGLPYEQYF.

This clone appeared a few times. The CDR3 DNA reads TGTGCCAGCAGAAGGACAGGGACCTATGAGCAGTTCTTC. Amino acids: CASRRTGTYEQFF. V and J are TRBV6-5 and TRBJ2-1; 8 bases agree with TRBD1. The V gene end was trimmed by 6 bases and the J gene end by 8 bases; junction bases not matched to a gene: 6. CDR3 size: 13 residues. The germline gives CDR1 MNHEY, CDR2 SVGAGI.

The rearrangement uses TRBV7-3 and TRBJ2-3, with TRBD2 matching over 12 bases. This CDR3 spans 15 amino acids. V shed 3 bases and J 4 bases; nucleotides not matched to a gene: 2. Germline V gene data show CDR1 as SGHTA and CDR2 as FQGTGA. The CDR3 reads CASSFLAGGSDTQYF. The DNA for the CDR3 is TGTGCCAGCAGCTTCCTAGCGGGAGGGTCAGATACGCAGTATTTT.

The chain carries TRBV12-5 and TRBJ1-3; TRBD1 is a possible D gene (6 bases). The CDR3 consists of 14 residues. The germline V gene has CDR1 LGHNT and CDR2 FRNRAP. Trimming shortened V by 6 bases and J by 2 bases, and 11 bases separated the two germline ends. This CDR3 is CASGTGHPGNTIYF. The CDR3 nucleotides are TGTGCTAGTGGGACGGGACACCCTGGAAACACCATATATTTT.

J is TRBJ1-1 and V is TRBV19, with TRBD1 identical over 9 bases. Germline CDR1 LNHDA, CDR2 SQIVND (reference sequence). The CDR3 consists of 15 residues. After removal of 1 base from V and 1 base from J, the junction contained 1 base not matched to a gene. CDR3 in amino acids: CASSIAGQGNTEAFF. Here the CDR3 DNA reads TGTGCCAGTAGTATAGCGGGACAGGGGAACACTGAAGCTTTCTTT.

The rearrangement uses TRBV30 and TRBJ2-6; D not resolved. V shed 3 bases and J shed 2 bases, with 5 bases lying between them. Per germline, CDR1 GTSNPN and CDR2 SVGIG (reference sequence). This CDR3 contains 13 residues. The CDR3 coding sequence is TGTGCCTGGAGCCCCCCTGGGGCCAACGTCCTGACTTTC. This translates into CAWSPPGANVLTF. Based on the CDR3 plus reference TRBV30 and TRBJ2-6, the full variable domain is SQTIHQWPATLVQPVGSPLSLECTVEGTSNPNLYWYRQAAGRGLQLLFYSVGIGQISSEVPQNLSASRPQDRQFILSSKKLLLSDSGFYLCAWSPPGANVLTFGAGSRLTVL.

The chain has TRBV7-9 and TRBJ2-3, with D perhaps assigned TRBD1 or TRBD2 (6 bases each). The germline gives CDR1 SEHNR, CDR2 FQNEAQ (reference sequence). V was clipped by 5 bases and J by 3 bases, with 15 bases between them. The CDR3 sequence is 15 residues long. As DNA, the CDR3 is TGTGCCAGCAGCCACCTGCAAGGGGGGACAGATACGCAGTATTTT. It yields the protein CASSHLQGGTDTQYF.

The genes are TRBV7-3 and TRBJ2-2; unclear D gene. The CDR3 totals 13 residues. Germline assignment: CDR1 SGHTA and CDR2 FQGTGA. V was trimmed by 1 base and J by 9 bases, leaving 9 bases between them. As DNA, the CDR3 is TGTGCCAGCAGCTTAAGGGCGGAGTGGGAGCTGTTTTTT. It codes for CASSLRAEWELFF. Looking up the rest from reference TRBV7-3 and TRBJ2-2 gives the full variable domain: GAGVSQTPSNKVTEKGKYVELRCDPISGHTALYWYRQSLGQGPEFLIYFQGTGAADDSGLPNDRFFAVRPEGSVSTLKIQRTERGDSAVYLCASSLRAEWELFFGEGSRLTVL.

The rearrangement joins TRBV3-1 (or the pseudogene TRBV3-2) to TRBJ1-2, with D hard to call. This CDR3 is built from 13 residues. Trimming shortened V by 1 base and J by 2 bases, and 5 bases separated the two germline ends. The germline CDR1 and CDR2 sequences are LGHDT and YNNKEL (reference sequence). CDR3 sequence reads: CASSQGRNYGYTF. The DNA for the CDR3 is TGTGCCAGCAGCCAAGGCAGAAACTATGGCTACACCTTC.

The table lists this clone with a few counts. J is TRBJ2-7 and V is TRBV5-1, with D perhaps matching TRBD2 (5 bases). The CDR3 spans 15 residues. Trimming shortened V by 0 bases and J by 7 bases, and 17 bases separated the two germline ends. The germline V gene has CDR1 SGHRS and CDR2 YFSETQ. The CDR3 DNA reads as TGCGCCAGCAGCTTGGTTTCCCCCTCCTCGGGGGAGCAGTACTTC. As protein: CASSLVSPSSGEQYF. The full variable domain, rest sourced from reference TRBV5-1 and TRBJ2-7, is KAGVTQTPRYLIKTRGQQVTLSCSPISGHRSVSWYQQTPGQGLQFLFEYFSETQRNKGNFPGRFSGRQFSNSRSEMNVSTLELGDSALYLCASSLVSPSSGEQYFGPGTRLTVT.